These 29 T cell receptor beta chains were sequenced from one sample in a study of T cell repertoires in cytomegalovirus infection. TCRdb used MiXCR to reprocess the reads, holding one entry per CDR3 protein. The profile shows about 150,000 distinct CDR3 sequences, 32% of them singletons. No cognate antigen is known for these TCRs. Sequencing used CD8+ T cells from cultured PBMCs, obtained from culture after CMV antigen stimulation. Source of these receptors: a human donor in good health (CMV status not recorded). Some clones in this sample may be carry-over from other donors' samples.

The CDR3 sequence is CASSFETGGVTEAFF. CDR3 nucleotides: TGTGCCAGCAGCTTTGAGACAGGGGGCGTCACTGAAGCTTTCTTT. The chain employs TRBV5-4 and TRBJ1-1; the match to TRBD1 covers 10 bases. The CDR3 length is 15 residues. With V trimmed by 2 bases and J by 4 bases, 5 bases remained unmatched. The germline gives CDR1 SGHNT, CDR2 YYREEE (reference sequence).

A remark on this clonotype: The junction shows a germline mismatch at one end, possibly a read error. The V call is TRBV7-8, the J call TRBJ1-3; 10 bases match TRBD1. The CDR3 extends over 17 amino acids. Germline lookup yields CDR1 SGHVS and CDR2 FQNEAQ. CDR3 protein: CVSSPASGQGAGNTIYF. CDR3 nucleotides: TGTGTCAGCAGCCCCGCCTCTGGACAGGGGGCTGGAAACACCATATATTTT.

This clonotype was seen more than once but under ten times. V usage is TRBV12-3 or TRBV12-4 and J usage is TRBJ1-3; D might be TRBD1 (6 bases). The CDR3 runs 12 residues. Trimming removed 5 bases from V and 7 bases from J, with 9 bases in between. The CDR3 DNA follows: TGTGCCAGCAGTCAGGGGACGAACACCATATATTTT. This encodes CASSQGTNTIYF.

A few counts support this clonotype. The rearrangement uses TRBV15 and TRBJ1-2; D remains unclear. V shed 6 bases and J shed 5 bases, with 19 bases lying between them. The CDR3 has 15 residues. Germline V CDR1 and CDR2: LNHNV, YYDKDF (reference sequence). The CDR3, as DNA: TGTGCCACCAGTCCCAACCCGGGATCTCCTTATGGCTACACCTTC. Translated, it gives CATSPNPGSPYGYTF.

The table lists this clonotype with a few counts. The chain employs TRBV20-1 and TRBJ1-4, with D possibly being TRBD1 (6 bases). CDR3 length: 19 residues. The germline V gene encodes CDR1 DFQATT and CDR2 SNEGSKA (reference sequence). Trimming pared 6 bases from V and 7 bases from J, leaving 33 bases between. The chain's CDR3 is CSARGQVFPNLPGGEKLFF. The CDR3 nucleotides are TGCAGTGCCAGGGGACAAGTTTTTCCCAACCTCCCGGGAGGTGAAAAACTGTTTTTT.

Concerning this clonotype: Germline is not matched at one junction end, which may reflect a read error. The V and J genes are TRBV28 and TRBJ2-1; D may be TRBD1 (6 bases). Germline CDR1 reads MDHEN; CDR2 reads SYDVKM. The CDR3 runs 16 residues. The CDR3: CASSLQEQGGYNGQFF. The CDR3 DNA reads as TGTGCCAGCAGTTTGCAGGAACAGGGTGGGTACAATGGGCAGTTCTTC.

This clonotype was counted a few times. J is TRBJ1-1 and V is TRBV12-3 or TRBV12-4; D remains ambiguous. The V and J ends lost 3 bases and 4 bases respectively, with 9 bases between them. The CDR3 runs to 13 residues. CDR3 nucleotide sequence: TGTGCCAGCAGTTTGTTGCAGAGCACTGAAGCTTTCTTT. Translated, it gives CASSLLQSTEAFF.

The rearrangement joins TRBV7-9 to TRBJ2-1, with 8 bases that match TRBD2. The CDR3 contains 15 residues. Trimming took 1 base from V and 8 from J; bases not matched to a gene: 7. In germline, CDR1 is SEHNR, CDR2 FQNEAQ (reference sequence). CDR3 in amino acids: CASSLVSGGRDEQFF. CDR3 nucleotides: TGTGCCAGCAGCTTAGTGAGCGGGGGTCGCGATGAGCAGTTCTTC.

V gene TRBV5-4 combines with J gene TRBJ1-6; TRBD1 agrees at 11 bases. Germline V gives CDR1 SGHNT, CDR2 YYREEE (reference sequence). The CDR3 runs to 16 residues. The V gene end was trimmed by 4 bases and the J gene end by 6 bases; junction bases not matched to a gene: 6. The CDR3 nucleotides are TGTGCCAGCAGCCGGACAGGGGGCTCGAGTAATTCACCCCTCCACTTT. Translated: CASSRTGGSSNSPLHF.

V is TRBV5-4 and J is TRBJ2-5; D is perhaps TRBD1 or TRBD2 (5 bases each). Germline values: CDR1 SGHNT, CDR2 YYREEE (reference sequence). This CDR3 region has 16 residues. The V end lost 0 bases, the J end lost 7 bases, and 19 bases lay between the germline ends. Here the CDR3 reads CASSLDPGASLVTQYF. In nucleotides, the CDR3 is TGTGCCAGCAGCTTGGACCCTGGGGCTAGCTTGGTGACCCAGTACTTC.

CDR3 amino acids: CASSLVPGTGGSYEQYF. The CDR3 coding sequence is TGTGCCAGCAGCTTGGTTCCCGGGACAGGGGGTTCCTACGAGCAGTACTTC. This rearrangement joins TRBV7-8 to TRBJ2-7; 11 nucleotides agree with TRBD1. Germline loops: CDR1 SGHVS, CDR2 FQNEAQ. Trimming at V came to 3 bases and at J to 1 base, leaving 8 bases not matched to a gene. This CDR3 is 17 amino acids long.

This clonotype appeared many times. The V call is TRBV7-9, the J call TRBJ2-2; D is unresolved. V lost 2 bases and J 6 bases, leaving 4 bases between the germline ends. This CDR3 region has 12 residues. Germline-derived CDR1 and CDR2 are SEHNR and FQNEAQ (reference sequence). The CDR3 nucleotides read TGTGCCAGCAGCTTAAGTTCCGGGGAGCTGTTTTTT. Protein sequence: CASSLSSGELFF.

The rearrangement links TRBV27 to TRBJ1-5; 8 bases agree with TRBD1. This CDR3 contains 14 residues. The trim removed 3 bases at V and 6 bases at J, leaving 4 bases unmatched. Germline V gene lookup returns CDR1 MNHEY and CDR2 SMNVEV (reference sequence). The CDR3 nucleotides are TGTGCCAGCAGTTTTGACAGGGGAGGTCAGCCCCAGCATTTT. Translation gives CASSFDRGGQPQHF.

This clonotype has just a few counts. The CDR3 sequence is CASSLEQKIATNYGYTF. The CDR3 nucleotides read TGTGCCAGCAGCTTGGAACAGAAAATAGCTACTAACTATGGCTACACCTTC. The V and J genes are TRBV5-5 and TRBJ1-2; the D is unclear. The V and J ends lost 0 bases and 0 bases respectively, with 15 bases between them. The CDR3 contains 17 residues. The germline CDR1 and CDR2 sequences are SGHKS and YYEKEE (reference sequence). Full variable domain (missing parts from reference TRBV5-5 and TRBJ1-2): DAGVTQSPTHLIKTRGQQVTLRCSPISGHKSVSWYQQVLGQGPQFIFQYYEKEERGRGNFPDRFSARQFPNYSSELNVNALLLGDSALYLCASSLEQKIATNYGYTFGSGTRLTVV.

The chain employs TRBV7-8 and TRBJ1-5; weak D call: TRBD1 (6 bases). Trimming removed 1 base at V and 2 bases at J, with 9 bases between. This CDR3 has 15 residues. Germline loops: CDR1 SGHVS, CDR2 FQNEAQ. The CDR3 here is CASSLGAGGNQPQHF. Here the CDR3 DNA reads TGTGCCAGCAGCTTAGGGGCAGGGGGCAATCAGCCCCAGCATTTT.

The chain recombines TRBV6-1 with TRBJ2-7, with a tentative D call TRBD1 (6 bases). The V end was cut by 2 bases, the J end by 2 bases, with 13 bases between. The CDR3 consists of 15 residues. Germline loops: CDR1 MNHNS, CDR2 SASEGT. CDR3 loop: CASSEIGQNPYEQYF. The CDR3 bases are TGTGCCAGCAGTGAAATAGGACAGAATCCCTACGAGCAGTACTTC.

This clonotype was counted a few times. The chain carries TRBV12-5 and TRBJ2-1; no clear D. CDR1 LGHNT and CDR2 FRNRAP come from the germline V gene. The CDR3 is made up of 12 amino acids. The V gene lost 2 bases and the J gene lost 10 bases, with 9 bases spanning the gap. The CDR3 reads CASGLPKTEQFF. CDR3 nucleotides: TGTGCTAGTGGTTTGCCCAAGACAGAGCAGTTCTTC.

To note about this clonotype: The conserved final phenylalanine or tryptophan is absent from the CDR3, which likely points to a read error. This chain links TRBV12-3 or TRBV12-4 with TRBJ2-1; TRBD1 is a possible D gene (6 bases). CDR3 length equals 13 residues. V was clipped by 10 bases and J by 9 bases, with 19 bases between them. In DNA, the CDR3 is TGTGCCACCGGGACAACCCGAGGGGGTGAGCAGTTCCTC. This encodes CATGTTRGGEQFL.

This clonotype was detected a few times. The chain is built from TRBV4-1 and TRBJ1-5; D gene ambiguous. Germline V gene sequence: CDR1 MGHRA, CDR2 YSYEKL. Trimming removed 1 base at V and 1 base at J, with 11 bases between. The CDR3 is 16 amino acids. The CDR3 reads CASSQGWASSNQPQHF. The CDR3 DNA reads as TGCGCCAGCAGCCAAGGTTGGGCTTCAAGCAATCAGCCCCAGCATTTT.

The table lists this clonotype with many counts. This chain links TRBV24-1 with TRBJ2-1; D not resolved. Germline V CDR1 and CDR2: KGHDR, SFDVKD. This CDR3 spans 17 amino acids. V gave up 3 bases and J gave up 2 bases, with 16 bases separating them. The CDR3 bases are TGTGCCACCAGTGATCCCCAGGCCCAGACCCCCTACAATGAGCAGTTCTTC. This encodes CATSDPQAQTPYNEQFF.

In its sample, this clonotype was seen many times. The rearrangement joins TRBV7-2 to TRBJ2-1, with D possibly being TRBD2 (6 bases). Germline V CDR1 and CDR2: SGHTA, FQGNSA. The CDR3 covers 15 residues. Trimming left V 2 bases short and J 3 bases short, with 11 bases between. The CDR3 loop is CASSLRGGYYNEQFF. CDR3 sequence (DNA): TGTGCCAGCAGCTTAAGGGGAGGATACTACAATGAGCAGTTCTTC.

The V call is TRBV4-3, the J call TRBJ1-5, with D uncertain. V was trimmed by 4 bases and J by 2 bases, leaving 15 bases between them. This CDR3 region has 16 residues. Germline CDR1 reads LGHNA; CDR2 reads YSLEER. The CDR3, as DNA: TGCGCCAGCAGCCCAAGATTTAAACGGGGCAATCAGCCCCAGCATTTT. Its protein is CASSPRFKRGNQPQHF.

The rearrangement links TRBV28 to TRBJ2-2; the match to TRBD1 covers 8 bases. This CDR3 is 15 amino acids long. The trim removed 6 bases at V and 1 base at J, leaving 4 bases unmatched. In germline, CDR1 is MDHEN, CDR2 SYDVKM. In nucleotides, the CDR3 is TGTGCCAGCAGCCCAGGACAGGGGAACACCGGGGAGCTGTTTTTT. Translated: CASSPGQGNTGELFF.

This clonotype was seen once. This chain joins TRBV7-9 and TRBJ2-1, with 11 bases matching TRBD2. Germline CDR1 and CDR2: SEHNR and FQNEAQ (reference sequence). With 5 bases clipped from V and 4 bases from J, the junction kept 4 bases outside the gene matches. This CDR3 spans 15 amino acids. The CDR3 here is CASSDTSGGYNEQFF. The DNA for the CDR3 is TGTGCCAGCAGCGACACTAGCGGGGGTTACAATGAGCAGTTCTTC.

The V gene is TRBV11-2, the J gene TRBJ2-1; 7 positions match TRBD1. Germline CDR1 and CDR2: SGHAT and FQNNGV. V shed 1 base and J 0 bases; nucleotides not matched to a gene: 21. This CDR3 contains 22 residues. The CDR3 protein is CASSLAPPDRDAFSSSYNEQFF. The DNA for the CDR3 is TGTGCCAGCAGCTTAGCCCCCCCCGACAGGGATGCCTTCAGTAGCTCCTACAATGAGCAGTTCTTC. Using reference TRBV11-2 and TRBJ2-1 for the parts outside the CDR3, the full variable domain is EAGVAQSPRYKIIEKRQSVAFWCNPISGHATLYWYQQILGQGPKLLIQFQNNGVVDDSQLPKDRFSAERLKGVDSTLKIQPAKLEDSAVYLCASSLAPPDRDAFSSSYNEQFFGPGTRLTVL.

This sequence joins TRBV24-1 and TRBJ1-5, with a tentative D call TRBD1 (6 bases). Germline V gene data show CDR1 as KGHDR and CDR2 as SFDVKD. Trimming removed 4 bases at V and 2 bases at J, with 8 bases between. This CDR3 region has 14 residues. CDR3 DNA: TGTGCCACCAGTGAGGGGGGCGGCAATCAGCCCCAGCATTTT. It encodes CATSEGGGNQPQHF.

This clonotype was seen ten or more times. The CDR3 DNA sequence: TGTGCCAGCAGCTTAGACCGGGGACACTCCTACGAGCAGTACTTC. It codes for CASSLDRGHSYEQYF. V gene TRBV7-6 combines with J gene TRBJ2-7; possible D gene TRBD1, 6 bases. The CDR3 has 15 residues. The V and J ends lost 1 base and 0 bases respectively, with 10 bases between them. CDR1 SGHVS and CDR2 FNYEAQ come from the germline V gene.

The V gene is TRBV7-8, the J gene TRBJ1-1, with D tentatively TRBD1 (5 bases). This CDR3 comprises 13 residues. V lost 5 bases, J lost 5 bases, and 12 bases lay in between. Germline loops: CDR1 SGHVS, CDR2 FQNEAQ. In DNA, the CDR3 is TGTGCCAGCAGCGTTTATGGGGGGACTGAAGCTTTCTTT. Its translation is CASSVYGGTEAFF. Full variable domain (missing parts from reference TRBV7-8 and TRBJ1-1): GAGVSQSPRYKVAKRGQDVALRCDPISGHVSLFWYQQALGQGPEFLTYFQNEAQLDKSGLPSDRFFAERPEGSVSTLKIQRTQQEDSAVYLCASSVYGGTEAFFGQGTRLTVV.

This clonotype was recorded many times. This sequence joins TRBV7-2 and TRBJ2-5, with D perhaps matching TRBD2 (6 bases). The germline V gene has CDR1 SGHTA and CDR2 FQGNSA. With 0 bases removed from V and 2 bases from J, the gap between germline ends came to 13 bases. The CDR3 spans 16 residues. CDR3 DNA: TGTGCCAGCAGCTTAGCCCCCGGGACTTATCAAGAGACCCAGTACTTC. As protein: CASSLAPGTYQETQYF.